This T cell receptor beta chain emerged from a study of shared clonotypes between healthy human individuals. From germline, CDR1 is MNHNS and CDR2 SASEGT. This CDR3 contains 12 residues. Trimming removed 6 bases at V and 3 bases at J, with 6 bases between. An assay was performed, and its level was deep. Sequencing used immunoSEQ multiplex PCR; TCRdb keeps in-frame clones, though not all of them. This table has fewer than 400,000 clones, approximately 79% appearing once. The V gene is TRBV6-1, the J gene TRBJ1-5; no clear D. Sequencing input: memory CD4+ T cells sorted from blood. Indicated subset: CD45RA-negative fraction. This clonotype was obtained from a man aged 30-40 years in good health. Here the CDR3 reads CASRGVNQPQHF. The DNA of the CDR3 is TGTGCCAGCAGGGGAGTCAATCAGCCCCAGCATTTT.